This is a list of T cell receptor beta chains from one sample in a study of T cells after yellow fever vaccination. TCRdb redid the calling of the 5' RACE reads with MiXCR, one entry per CDR3 protein. In the table there are under 550,000 distinct CDR3 sequences, 21% of which are singletons. Sequences were derived from PBMCs, sampled about 21 days after the first yellow fever vaccination. These receptors originate from a young man who received the YFV17D yellow fever vaccine. CDR3s include the opening cysteine and the closing phenylalanine or tryptophan. D genes are given only for firm matches. Rows may omit the clone size; those that give it use once, few, many or a size class.

few	TRBJ2-1	TRBV12-3/TRBV12-4	NA	CASRNGHEQFF	TGTGCCAGCAGGAACGGGCATGAGCAGTTCTTC
few	TRBJ1-6	TRBV2	TRBD1	CASTLGGQGRSPLHF	TGTGCCAGCACCCTGGGGGGACAGGGACGATCACCCCTCCACTTT
few	TRBJ2-1	TRBV6-5	NA	CASSYSRRGRNEQFF	TGTGCCAGCAGTTACTCGAGGAGAGGCAGGAATGAGCAGTTCTTC
NA	TRBJ2-7	TRBV7-2	NA	CASSLQQSYEQYF	TGTGCCAGCAGCTTACAACAGTCATACGAGCAGTACTTC
few	TRBJ2-3	TRBV10-3	NA	CAISESFIGGTGGTQYF	TGTGCCATCAGTGAGTCGTTCATCGGTGGAACGGGCGGTACGCAGTATTTT
few	TRBJ2-2	TRBV4-3	NA	CASRTGQNTGELFF	TGCGCCAGCAGGACAGGCCAGAACACCGGGGAGCTGTTTTTT
NA	TRBJ2-5	TRBV5-1	NA	CASSPLLSGTQYF	TGCGCCAGCAGCCCACTCCTTAGCGGGACCCAGTACTTC
NA	TRBJ1-1	TRBV7-8	NA	CASSLARMGFMMNTEAFF	TGTGCCAGCAGCTTAGCGCGAATGGGGTTTATGATGAACACTGAAGCTTTCTTT
few	TRBJ2-2	TRBV20-1	TRBD1	CSAPKTGSTGELFF	TGCAGTGCTCCAAAGACAGGGAGCACCGGGGAGCTGTTTTTT
few	TRBJ2-1	TRBV4-3	NA	CASSHALEALPYNEQFF	TGCGCCAGCAGCCATGCTCTGGAGGCGCTCCCCTACAATGAGCAGTTCTTC
NA	TRBJ1-1	TRBV6-1	TRBD1	CASSRTEPNRGAEAFF	TGTGCCAGCAGCCGAACTGAACCGAACAGGGGCGCTGAAGCTTTCTTT
NA	TRBJ2-3	TRBV12-3/TRBV12-4	TRBD2	CASSQTPGLAGGQAQDTQYF	TGTGCCAGCAGCCAAACACCTGGACTAGCGGGGGGGCAAGCGCAAGATACGCAGTATTTT
NA	TRBJ2-2	TRBV4-3	NA	CASSRRSHTGELFF	TGCGCCAGCAGTCGTAGGTCGCACACCGGGGAGCTGTTTTTT
once	TRBJ1-2	TRBV9	NA	CASSVDGSLPYGYTF	TGTGCCAGCAGCGTAGATGGCAGTCTACCCTATGGCTACACCTTC
NA	TRBJ1-4	TRBV7-9	NA	CASSPTSGSNEKLFF	TGTGCCAGCAGCCCAACGTCAGGGTCAAATGAAAAACTGTTTTTT
NA	TRBJ2-1	TRBV20-1	NA	CSAPDTLGIF	TGCAGTGCTCCCGACACCCTGGGGATCTTC
few	TRBJ2-7	TRBV14	TRBD1	CASSQVGQGYEQYF	TGTGCCAGCAGCCAAGTCGGACAGGGTTACGAGCAGTACTTC
NA	TRBJ2-7	TRBV10-3	TRBD2	CASAELNAGDYEQYF	TGTGCCTCTGCGGAACTGAATGCGGGGGACTACGAGCAGTACTTC
few	TRBJ2-6	TRBV5-4	NA	CASSLAGNGAGANVLTF	TGTGCCAGCAGCTTGGCAGGGAATGGAGCTGGGGCCAACGTCCTGACTTTC
NA	TRBJ2-5	TRBV4-1	NA	CASSQDQGWETQYF	TGCGCCAGCAGCCAAGATCAGGGGTGGGAGACCCAGTACTTC